These T cell receptor beta chains were read from a single sample in a study of T cell responses to AZD1222 COVID-19 vaccine. Repertoires were generated with immunoSEQ multiplex PCR, while TCRdb's copy carries only in-frame clones and drops some. The data show 100,000 to 150,000 clones, about nine tenths seen once. Sequenced material: peripheral blood, taken on day 0 of AZD1222 vaccination. These receptors originate from an adult in good health. The CDR3 runs from the conserved cysteine through the conserved F or W. Each record gives: clone size, V gene, D gene, J gene, CDR3 protein, CDR3 DNA. A D gene is named only where the DNA matches it firmly. A clone size is listed for some rows: how often the clone was seen (once, few, many), or a class if it is expanded.

abundance: NA
v_gene: TRBV5-4
d_gene: TRBD1
j_gene: TRBJ2-1
CDR3aa: CASSLQYPTPGGNEQFF
CDR3nt: TGTGCCAGCAGCTTACAGTATCCAACTCCAGGGGGCAATGAGCAGTTCTTC

abundance: NA
v_gene: TRBV6-5
d_gene: TRBD2
j_gene: TRBJ2-1
CDR3aa: CASSSNPGLARQGQFF
CDR3nt: TGTGCCAGCAGTTCAAATCCGGGACTAGCCCGACAGGGGCAGTTCTTC

abundance: NA
v_gene: TRBV24-1
d_gene: NA
j_gene: TRBJ1-2
CDR3aa: CATVDVHGYTF
CDR3nt: TGTGCCACCGTCGATGTTCATGGCTACACCTTC

abundance: NA
v_gene: TRBV7-2
d_gene: NA
j_gene: TRBJ1-2
CDR3aa: CASSLGAINYGYTF
CDR3nt: TGTGCCAGCTCACTGGGGGCCATAAACTATGGCTACACCTTC

abundance: NA
v_gene: TRBV10-3
d_gene: TRBD1
j_gene: TRBJ2-7
CDR3aa: CAISEPSTGSEQYF
CDR3nt: TGTGCCATCAGTGAACCCTCGACAGGGTCCGAGCAGTACTTC

abundance: NA
v_gene: TRBV9
d_gene: NA
j_gene: TRBJ2-3
CDR3aa: CASSLRGVASTDTQYF
CDR3nt: TGTGCCAGCAGCCTCCGGGGTGTAGCTAGCACAGATACGCAGTATTTT

abundance: NA
v_gene: TRBV7-2
d_gene: NA
j_gene: TRBJ2-7
CDR3aa: CASSLSSGAYEQYF
CDR3nt: TGTGCCAGCAGCTTGTCGAGCGGTGCCTACGAGCAGTACTTC

abundance: NA
v_gene: TRBV28
d_gene: NA
j_gene: TRBJ2-5
CDR3aa: CASSHPWDSKETQYF
CDR3nt: TGTGCCAGCAGTCACCCCTGGGACTCGAAAGAGACCCAGTACTTC

abundance: once
v_gene: TRBV6-5
d_gene: NA
j_gene: TRBJ1-1
CDR3aa: CASSYQNPSVAFF
CDR3nt: TGTGCCAGCAGTTATCAGAATCCGAGTGTGGCTTTCTTT

abundance: NA
v_gene: TRBV20-1
d_gene: NA
j_gene: TRBJ1-5
CDR3aa: CSASGILSGARNQPQHF
CDR3nt: TGCAGTGCTAGTGGGATCTTATCAGGGGCGCGAAATCAGCCCCAGCATTTT

abundance: NA
v_gene: TRBV7-9
d_gene: TRBD1
j_gene: TRBJ1-1
CDR3aa: CASSSANPGQGRMNTEAFF
CDR3nt: TGTGCCAGCAGCTCAGCCAACCCGGGACAGGGTAGGATGAACACTGAAGCTTTCTTT

abundance: once
v_gene: TRBV14
d_gene: NA
j_gene: TRBJ1-2
CDR3aa: CASSPMATGYGYTF
CDR3nt: TGTGCCAGCAGCCCGATGGCTACAGGGTATGGCTACACCTTC

abundance: NA
v_gene: TRBV27
d_gene: NA
j_gene: TRBJ2-7
CDR3aa: CASSTGLSYEQYF
CDR3nt: TGTGCCAGCAGTACGGGACTTTCCTACGAGCAGTACTTC

abundance: NA
v_gene: TRBV6-5
d_gene: NA
j_gene: TRBJ1-2
CDR3aa: CASSKGYYGYTF
CDR3nt: TGTGCCAGCAGCAAGGGGTACTATGGCTACACCTTC

abundance: once
v_gene: TRBV6-5
d_gene: NA
j_gene: TRBJ1-2
CDR3aa: CASSYGGGTNYGYTF
CDR3nt: TGTGCCAGCAGTTACGGGGGGGGGACTAACTATGGCTACACCTTC

abundance: NA
v_gene: TRBV3-1/TRBV3-2
d_gene: NA
j_gene: TRBJ2-7
CDR3aa: CASSQAPGSEQYF
CDR3nt: TGTGCCAGCAGCCAAGCTCCGGGGAGTGAGCAGTACTTC

abundance: NA
v_gene: TRBV18
d_gene: TRBD1
j_gene: TRBJ1-5
CDR3aa: CASSASDRVFEQPQHF
CDR3nt: TGTGCCAGCTCAGCCTCTGACAGGGTATTCGAGCAGCCCCAGCATTTT

abundance: NA
v_gene: TRBV7-9
d_gene: NA
j_gene: TRBJ2-3
CDR3aa: CASSLVGDTQYF
CDR3nt: TGTGCCAGCAGCTTAGTAGGGGATACGCAGTATTTT

abundance: NA
v_gene: TRBV19
d_gene: TRBD1
j_gene: TRBJ2-7
CDR3aa: CASSYSGQDYEQYF
CDR3nt: TGTGCCAGTAGTTATTCGGGACAGGACTACGAGCAGTACTTC

abundance: NA
v_gene: TRBV4-1
d_gene: NA
j_gene: TRBJ1-2
CDR3aa: CASSQEQNYGYTF
CDR3nt: TGCGCCAGCAGCCAAGAACAGAACTATGGCTACACCTTC

abundance: NA
v_gene: TRBV5-4
d_gene: TRBD2
j_gene: TRBJ2-1
CDR3aa: CASSSQFGTSDYNEQFF
CDR3nt: TGTGCCAGCAGCTCCCAATTTGGGACTAGCGACTACAATGAGCAGTTCTTC

abundance: once
v_gene: TRBV4-1
d_gene: NA
j_gene: TRBJ1-2
CDR3aa: CASSQVAGDTIYGYTF
CDR3nt: TGCGCCAGCAGCCAAGTGGCGGGTGACACCATCTATGGCTACACCTTC

abundance: NA
v_gene: TRBV6-5
d_gene: TRBD1
j_gene: TRBJ1-2
CDR3aa: CASSPQGGDYGYTF
CDR3nt: TGTGCCAGCAGCCCCCAGGGGGGAGACTATGGCTACACCTTC

abundance: NA
v_gene: TRBV4-3
d_gene: NA
j_gene: TRBJ2-7
CDR3aa: CASSQDFLKAQFEQYF
CDR3nt: TGCGCCAGCAGCCAAGATTTTCTGAAAGCACAGTTTGAGCAGTACTTC

abundance: NA
v_gene: TRBV5-4
d_gene: TRBD1
j_gene: TRBJ1-1
CDR3aa: CASSGGQKPNTEAFF
CDR3nt: TGTGCCAGCAGCGGGGGACAGAAACCGAACACTGAAGCTTTCTTT

abundance: NA
v_gene: TRBV5-1
d_gene: TRBD2
j_gene: TRBJ2-5
CDR3aa: CASSTGLAGGPRQETQYF
CDR3nt: TGCGCCAGCAGCACGGGACTAGCGGGAGGGCCGCGACAAGAGACCCAGTACTTC

abundance: NA
v_gene: TRBV7-2
d_gene: NA
j_gene: TRBJ1-1
CDR3aa: CASSSLVGGVNTEAFF
CDR3nt: TGTGCCAGCAGCTCCCTAGTCGGGGGGGTGAACACTGAAGCTTTCTTT

abundance: NA
v_gene: TRBV20-1
d_gene: TRBD1
j_gene: TRBJ1-4
CDR3aa: CSASLGQGAYEKLFF
CDR3nt: TGCAGTGCCAGTCTAGGCCAGGGGGCTTATGAAAAACTGTTTTTT

abundance: NA
v_gene: TRBV3-1/TRBV3-2
d_gene: NA
j_gene: TRBJ2-7
CDR3aa: CASSHPRGEPYF
CDR3nt: TGTGCCAGCAGCCATCCCAGGGGAGAGCCGTACTTC

abundance: NA
v_gene: TRBV4-3
d_gene: NA
j_gene: TRBJ2-5
CDR3aa: CASSQDWGVQETQYF
CDR3nt: TGCGCCAGCAGCCAAGATTGGGGGGTCCAAGAGACCCAGTACTTC

abundance: NA
v_gene: TRBV18
d_gene: NA
j_gene: TRBJ2-5
CDR3aa: CASSPRPLWETQYF
CDR3nt: TGTGCCAGCTCACCACGGCCCCTTTGGGAGACCCAGTACTTC

abundance: NA
v_gene: TRBV28
d_gene: TRBD1
j_gene: TRBJ1-6
CDR3aa: CASSPPMTGVAGLHF
CDR3nt: TGTGCCAGCAGTCCTCCTATGACAGGGGTCGCAGGCCTCCACTTT

abundance: NA
v_gene: TRBV14
d_gene: NA
j_gene: TRBJ2-1
CDR3aa: CASSSPIHNEQFF
CDR3nt: TGTGCCAGCAGCTCCCCAATCCACAATGAGCAGTTCTTC

abundance: NA
v_gene: TRBV19
d_gene: TRBD1
j_gene: TRBJ1-6
CDR3aa: CASSIGGGGYNSPLHF
CDR3nt: TGTGCCAGTAGTATAGGAGGGGGCGGATATAATTCACCCCTCCACTTT

abundance: NA
v_gene: TRBV7-9
d_gene: NA
j_gene: TRBJ2-1
CDR3aa: CASSQTPGTIYNEQFF
CDR3nt: TGTGCCAGCAGTCAAACCCCCGGGACAATCTACAATGAGCAGTTCTTC

abundance: NA
v_gene: TRBV14
d_gene: NA
j_gene: TRBJ1-2
CDR3aa: CASSQDLGYAYGYTF
CDR3nt: TGTGCCAGCAGCCAAGATTTGGGGTATGCCTATGGCTACACCTTC

abundance: NA
v_gene: TRBV10-2
d_gene: NA
j_gene: TRBJ1-2
CDR3aa: CASSSLEGEDWGYTF
CDR3nt: TGCGCCAGCAGTTCCCTCGAGGGCGAGGATTGGGGCTACACCTTC

abundance: NA
v_gene: TRBV5-5
d_gene: NA
j_gene: TRBJ2-1
CDR3aa: CASSGGGASYNEQFF
CDR3nt: TGTGCCAGCAGCGGAGGGGGGGCCTCCTACAATGAGCAGTTCTTC

abundance: NA
v_gene: TRBV29-1
d_gene: NA
j_gene: TRBJ2-7
CDR3aa: CSGAEGFGEQYF
CDR3nt: TGCAGCGGCGCTGAGGGATTCGGTGAGCAGTACTTC

abundance: NA
v_gene: TRBV19
d_gene: NA
j_gene: TRBJ1-5
CDR3aa: CASRPAGLGNQPQHF
CDR3nt: TGTGCCAGTAGGCCGGCAGGTTTGGGCAATCAGCCCCAGCATTTT